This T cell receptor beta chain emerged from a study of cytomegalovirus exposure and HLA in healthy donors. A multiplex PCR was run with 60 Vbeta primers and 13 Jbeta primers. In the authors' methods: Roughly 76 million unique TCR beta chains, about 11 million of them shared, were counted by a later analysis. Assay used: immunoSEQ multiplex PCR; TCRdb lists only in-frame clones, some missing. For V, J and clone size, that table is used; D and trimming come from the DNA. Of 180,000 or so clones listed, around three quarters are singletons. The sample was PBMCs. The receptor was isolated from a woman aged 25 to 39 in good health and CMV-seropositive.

The CDR3 sequence: CASSRTGDLNSPLHF. The CDR3 nucleotides are TGTGCCAGCAGCAGGACAGGGGACCTTAATTCACCCCTCCACTTT. The chain combines TRBV6-5 with TRBJ1-6, with 9 bases lining up with TRBD1. The CDR3 loop spans 15 amino acids. Per germline, CDR1 MNHEY and CDR2 SVGAGI. V was pared by 6 bases and J by 6 bases, with 6 bases of the junction left unmatched.